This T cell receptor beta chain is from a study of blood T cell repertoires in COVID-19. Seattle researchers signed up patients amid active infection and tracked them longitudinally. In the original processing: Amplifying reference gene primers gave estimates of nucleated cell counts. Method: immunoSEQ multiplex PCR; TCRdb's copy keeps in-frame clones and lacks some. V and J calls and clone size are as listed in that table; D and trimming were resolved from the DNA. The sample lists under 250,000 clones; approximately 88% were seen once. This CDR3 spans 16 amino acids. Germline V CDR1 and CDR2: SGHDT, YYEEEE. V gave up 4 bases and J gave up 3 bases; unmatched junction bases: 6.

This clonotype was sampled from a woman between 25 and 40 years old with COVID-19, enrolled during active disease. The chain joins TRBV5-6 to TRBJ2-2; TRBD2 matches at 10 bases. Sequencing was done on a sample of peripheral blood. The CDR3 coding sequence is TGTGCCAGCAGCCCCCGGCTAGCGGGGGACACCGGGGAGCTGTTTTTT. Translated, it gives CASSPRLAGDTGELFF. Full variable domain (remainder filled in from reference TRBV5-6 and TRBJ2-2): DAGVTQSPTHLIKTRGQQVTLRCSPKSGHDTVSWYQQALGQGPQFIFQYYEEEERQRGNFPDRFSGHQFPNYSSELNVNALLLGDSALYLCASSPRLAGDTGELFFGEGSRLTVL.